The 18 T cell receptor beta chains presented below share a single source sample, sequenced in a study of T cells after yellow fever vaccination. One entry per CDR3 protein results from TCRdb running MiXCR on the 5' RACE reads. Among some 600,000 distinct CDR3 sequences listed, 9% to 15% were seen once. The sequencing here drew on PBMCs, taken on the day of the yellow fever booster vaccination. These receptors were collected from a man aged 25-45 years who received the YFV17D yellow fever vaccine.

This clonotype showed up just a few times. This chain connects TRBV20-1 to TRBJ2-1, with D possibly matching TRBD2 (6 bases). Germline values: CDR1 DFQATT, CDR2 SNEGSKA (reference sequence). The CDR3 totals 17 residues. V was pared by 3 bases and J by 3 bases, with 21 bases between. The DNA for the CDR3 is TGCAGTGCTAGGGGGGTGAGGCGGGACTGGATCTACAATGAGCAGTTCTTC. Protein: CSARGVRRDWIYNEQFF.

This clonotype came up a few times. The CDR3 here is CASSPHVGRLTEAFF. For the CDR3, the DNA is TGTGCCAGCAGTCCGCATGTGGGCAGACTTACTGAAGCTTTCTTT. This chain links TRBV28 with TRBJ1-1; D unresolved. Trimming cost V 5 bases and J 5 bases, with 18 bases left between them. The CDR3 loop spans 15 amino acids. The V gene's germline CDR1 is MDHEN and CDR2 SYDVKM. Full variable domain (outside the CDR3, taken from reference TRBV28 and TRBJ1-1): DVKVTQSSRYLVKRTGEKVFLECVQDMDHENMFWYRQDPGLGLRLIYFSYDVKMKEKGDIPEGYSVSREKKERFSLILESASTNQTSMYLCASSPHVGRLTEAFFGQGTRLTVV.

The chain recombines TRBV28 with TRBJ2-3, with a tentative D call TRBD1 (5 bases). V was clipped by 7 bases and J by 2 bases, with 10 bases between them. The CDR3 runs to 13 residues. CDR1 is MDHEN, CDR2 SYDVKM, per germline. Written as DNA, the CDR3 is TGTGCCAGCACTCAGGGAAACACAGATACGCAGTATTTT. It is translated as CASTQGNTDTQYF.

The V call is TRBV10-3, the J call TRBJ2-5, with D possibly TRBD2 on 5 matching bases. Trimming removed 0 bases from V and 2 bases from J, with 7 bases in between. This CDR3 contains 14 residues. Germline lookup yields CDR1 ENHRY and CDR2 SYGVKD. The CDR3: CAISESGLQETQYF. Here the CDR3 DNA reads TGTGCCATCAGTGAGTCTGGACTTCAAGAGACCCAGTACTTC.

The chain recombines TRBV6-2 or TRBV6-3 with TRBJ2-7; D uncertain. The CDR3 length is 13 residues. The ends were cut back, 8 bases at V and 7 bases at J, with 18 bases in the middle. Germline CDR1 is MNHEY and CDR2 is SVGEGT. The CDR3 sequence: CASRQDLSREQYF. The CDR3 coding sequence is TGTGCCAGCCGCCAGGACCTAAGTCGGGAGCAGTACTTC.

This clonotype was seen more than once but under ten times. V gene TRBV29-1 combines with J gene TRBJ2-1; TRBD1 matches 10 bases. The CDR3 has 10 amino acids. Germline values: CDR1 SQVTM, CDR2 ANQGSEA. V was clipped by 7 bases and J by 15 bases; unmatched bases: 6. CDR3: CSAETGGAFF. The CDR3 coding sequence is TGCAGCGCCGAGACAGGGGGCGCGTTCTTC.

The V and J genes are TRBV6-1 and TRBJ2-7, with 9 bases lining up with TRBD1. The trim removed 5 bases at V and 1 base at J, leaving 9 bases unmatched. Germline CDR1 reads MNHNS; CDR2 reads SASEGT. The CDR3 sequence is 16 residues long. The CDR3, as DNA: TGTGCCAGCAGTCCCCCGACAGGGGGTAGGTCCTACGAGCAGTACTTC. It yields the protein CASSPPTGGRSYEQYF.

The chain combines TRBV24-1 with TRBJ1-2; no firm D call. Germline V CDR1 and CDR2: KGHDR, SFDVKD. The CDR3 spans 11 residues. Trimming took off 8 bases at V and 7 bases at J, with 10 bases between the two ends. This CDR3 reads CATTVCSGYTF. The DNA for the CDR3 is TGTGCCACCACTGTGTGTAGTGGCTACACCTTC.

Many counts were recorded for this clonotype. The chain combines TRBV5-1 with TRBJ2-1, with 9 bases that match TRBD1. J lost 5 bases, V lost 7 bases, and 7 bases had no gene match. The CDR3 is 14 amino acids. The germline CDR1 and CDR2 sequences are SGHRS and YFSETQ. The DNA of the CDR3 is TGCGCCAGCCGCACAGGGGGCACGAACAATGAGCAGTTCTTC. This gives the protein CASRTGGTNNEQFF.

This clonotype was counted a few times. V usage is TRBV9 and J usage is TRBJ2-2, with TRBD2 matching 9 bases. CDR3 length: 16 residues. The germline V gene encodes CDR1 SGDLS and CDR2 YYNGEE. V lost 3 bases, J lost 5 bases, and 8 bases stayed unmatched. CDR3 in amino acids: CASSERSGRLTGELFF. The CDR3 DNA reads TGTGCCAGCAGCGAACGAAGCGGGAGGTTAACCGGGGAGCTGTTTTTT.

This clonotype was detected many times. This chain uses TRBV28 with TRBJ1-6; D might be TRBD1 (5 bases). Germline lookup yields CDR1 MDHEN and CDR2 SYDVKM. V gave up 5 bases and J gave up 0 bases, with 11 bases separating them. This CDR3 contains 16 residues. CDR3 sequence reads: CASSRTGGSYNSPLHF. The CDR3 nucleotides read TGTGCCAGCAGTCGAACGGGGGGCTCCTATAATTCACCCCTCCACTTT.

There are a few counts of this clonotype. The CDR3 sequence is CASSGGGRETQYF. DNA of the CDR3: TGTGCCAGCAGCGGCGGGGGGAGGGAGACCCAGTACTTC. V and J are TRBV5-4 and TRBJ2-5; TRBD2 matches 8 bases. The V gene end was trimmed by 4 bases and the J gene end by 5 bases; junction bases not matched to a gene: 4. There are 13 residues in the CDR3. CDR1 is SGHNT, CDR2 YYREEE, per germline (reference sequence).

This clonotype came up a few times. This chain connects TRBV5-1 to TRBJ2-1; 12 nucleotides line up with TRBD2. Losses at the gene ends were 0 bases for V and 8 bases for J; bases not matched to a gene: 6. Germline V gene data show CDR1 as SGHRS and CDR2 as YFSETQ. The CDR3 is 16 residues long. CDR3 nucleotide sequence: TGCGCCAGCAGCTTGGGTTCGCTAGCGGGAGGGGATGAGCAGTTCTTC. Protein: CASSLGSLAGGDEQFF.

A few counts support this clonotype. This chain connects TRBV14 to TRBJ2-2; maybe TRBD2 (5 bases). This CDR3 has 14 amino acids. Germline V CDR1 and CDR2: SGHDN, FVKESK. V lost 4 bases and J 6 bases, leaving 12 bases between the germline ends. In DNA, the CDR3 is TGTGCCAGCAGCCTTACTAGAGGTGCCGGGGAGCTGTTTTTT. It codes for CASSLTRGAGELFF.

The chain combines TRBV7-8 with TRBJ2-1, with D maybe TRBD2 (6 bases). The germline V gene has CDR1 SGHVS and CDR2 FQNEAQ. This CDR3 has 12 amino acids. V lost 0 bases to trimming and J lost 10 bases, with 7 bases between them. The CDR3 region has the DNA TGTGCCAGCAGCTTAGCGCTAGCGGAGCAGTTCTTC. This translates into CASSLALAEQFF.

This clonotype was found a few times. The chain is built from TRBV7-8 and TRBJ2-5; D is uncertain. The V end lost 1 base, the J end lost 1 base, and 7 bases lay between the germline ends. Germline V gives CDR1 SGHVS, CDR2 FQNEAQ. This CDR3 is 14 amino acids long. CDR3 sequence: CASSLEKGQETQYF. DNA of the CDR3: TGTGCCAGCAGCTTAGAAAAGGGCCAAGAGACCCAGTACTTC. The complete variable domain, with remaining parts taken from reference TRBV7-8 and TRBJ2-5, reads GAGVSQSPRYKVAKRGQDVALRCDPISGHVSLFWYQQALGQGPEFLTYFQNEAQLDKSGLPSDRFFAERPEGSVSTLKIQRTQQEDSAVYLCASSLEKGQETQYFGPGTRLLVL.

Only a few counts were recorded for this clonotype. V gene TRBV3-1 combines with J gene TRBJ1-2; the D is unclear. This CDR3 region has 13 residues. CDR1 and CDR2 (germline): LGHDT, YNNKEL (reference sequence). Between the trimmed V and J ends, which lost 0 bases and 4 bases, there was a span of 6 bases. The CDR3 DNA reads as TGTGCCAGCAGCCAAGATTGGGGCTATGGCTACACCTTC. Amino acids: CASSQDWGYGYTF.

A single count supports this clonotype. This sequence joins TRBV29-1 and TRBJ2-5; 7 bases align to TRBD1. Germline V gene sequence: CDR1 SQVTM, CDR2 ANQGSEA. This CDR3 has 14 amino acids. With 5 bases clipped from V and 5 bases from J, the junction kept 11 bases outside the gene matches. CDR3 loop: CSVTWTGRRETQYF. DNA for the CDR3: TGCAGCGTTACCTGGACAGGACGGCGCGAGACCCAGTACTTC.